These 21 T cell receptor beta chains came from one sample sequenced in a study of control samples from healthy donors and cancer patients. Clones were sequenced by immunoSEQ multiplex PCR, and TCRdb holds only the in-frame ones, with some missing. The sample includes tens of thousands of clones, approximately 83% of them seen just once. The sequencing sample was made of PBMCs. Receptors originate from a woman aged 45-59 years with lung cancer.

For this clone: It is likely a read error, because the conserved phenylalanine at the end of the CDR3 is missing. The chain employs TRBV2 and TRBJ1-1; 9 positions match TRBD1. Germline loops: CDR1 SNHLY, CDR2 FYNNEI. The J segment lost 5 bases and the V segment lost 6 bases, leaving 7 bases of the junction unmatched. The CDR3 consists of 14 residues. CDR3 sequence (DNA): TGTGCCAGCAGCGGGGACAGGGCTGTAACTGAAGCTTTCTCT. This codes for CASSGDRAVTEAFS.

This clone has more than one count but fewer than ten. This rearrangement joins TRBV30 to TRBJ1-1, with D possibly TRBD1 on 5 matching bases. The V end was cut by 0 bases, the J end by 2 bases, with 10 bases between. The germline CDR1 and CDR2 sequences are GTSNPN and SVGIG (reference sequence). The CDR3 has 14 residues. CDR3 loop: CAWSVSRVNTEAFF. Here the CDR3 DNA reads TGTGCCTGGAGTGTGTCCAGGGTTAACACTGAAGCTTTCTTT.

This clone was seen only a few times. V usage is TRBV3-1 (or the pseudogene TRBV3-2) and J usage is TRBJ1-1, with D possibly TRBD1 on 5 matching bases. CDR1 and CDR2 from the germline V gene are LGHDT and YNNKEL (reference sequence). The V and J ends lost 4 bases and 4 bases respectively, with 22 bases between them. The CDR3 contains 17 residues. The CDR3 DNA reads TGTGCCAGCAGCCGACAGATGGGTCACGCAGGGATCACTGAAGCTTTCTTT. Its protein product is CASSRQMGHAGITEAFF.

CDR3 region: CASSSGSASYNEQFF. CDR3 coding DNA: TGTGCCAGCAGCTCAGGTTCGGCCTCCTACAATGAGCAGTTCTTC. The rearrangement joins TRBV5-5 to TRBJ2-1; D is unresolved. Trimming cost V 3 bases and J 0 bases, with 10 bases left between them. CDR3 length equals 15 residues. The germline CDR1 and CDR2 sequences are SGHKS and YYEKEE (reference sequence). The whole variable domain, filled in from reference TRBV5-5 and TRBJ2-1, reads DAGVTQSPTHLIKTRGQQVTLRCSPISGHKSVSWYQQVLGQGPQFIFQYYEKEERGRGNFPDRFSARQFPNYSSELNVNALLLGDSALYLCASSSGSASYNEQFFGPGTRLTVL.

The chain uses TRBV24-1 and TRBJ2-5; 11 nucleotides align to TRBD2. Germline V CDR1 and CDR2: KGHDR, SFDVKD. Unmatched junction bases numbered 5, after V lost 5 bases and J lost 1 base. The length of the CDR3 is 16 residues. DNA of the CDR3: TGTGCCACCAGTGGGGGTAGCGGGGGGGCCCAAGAGACCCAGTACTTC. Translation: CATSGGSGGAQETQYF.

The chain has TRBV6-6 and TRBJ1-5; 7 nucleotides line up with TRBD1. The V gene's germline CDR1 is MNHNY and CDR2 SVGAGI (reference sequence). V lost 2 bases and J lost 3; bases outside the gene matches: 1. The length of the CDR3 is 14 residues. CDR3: CASSYQGVNQPQHF. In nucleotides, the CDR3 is TGTGCCAGCAGTTACCAGGGGGTCAATCAGCCCCAGCATTTT.

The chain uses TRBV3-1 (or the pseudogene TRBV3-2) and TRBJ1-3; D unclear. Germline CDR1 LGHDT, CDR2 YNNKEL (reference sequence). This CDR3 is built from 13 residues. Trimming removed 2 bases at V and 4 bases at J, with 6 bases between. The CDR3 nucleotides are TGTGCCAGCAGCCAATCCGCCGGAAACACCATATATTTT. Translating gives CASSQSAGNTIYF.

The CDR3 protein is CASSITRDTHNQPQHF. CDR3 coding DNA: TGTGCCAGTAGTATCACCCGGGACACTCACAATCAGCCCCAGCATTTT. V usage is TRBV19 and J usage is TRBJ1-5; the D gene is possibly TRBD1 (6 bases). With 3 bases removed from V and 3 bases from J, the gap between germline ends came to 15 bases. The CDR3 is 16 amino acids. Germline-derived CDR1 and CDR2 are LNHDA and SQIVND (reference sequence).

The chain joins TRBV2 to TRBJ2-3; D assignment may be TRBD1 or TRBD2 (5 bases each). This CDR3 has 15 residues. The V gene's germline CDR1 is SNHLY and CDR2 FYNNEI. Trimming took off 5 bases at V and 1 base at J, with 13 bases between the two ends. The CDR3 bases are TGTGCCAGCAGTTCCGGGACCCGCGGCACAGATACGCAGTATTTT. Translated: CASSSGTRGTDTQYF. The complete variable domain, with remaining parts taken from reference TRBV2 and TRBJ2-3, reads EPEVTQTPSHQVTQMGQEVILRCVPISNHLYFYWYRQILGQKVEFLVSFYNNEISEKSEIFDDQFSVERPDGSNFTLKIRSTKLEDSAMYFCASSSGTRGTDTQYFGPGTRLTVL.

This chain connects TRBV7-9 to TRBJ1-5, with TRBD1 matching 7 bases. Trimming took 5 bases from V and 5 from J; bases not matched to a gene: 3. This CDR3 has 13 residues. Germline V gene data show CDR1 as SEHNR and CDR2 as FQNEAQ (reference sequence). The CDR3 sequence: CASSPTGDQPQHF. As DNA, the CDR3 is TGTGCCAGCAGCCCAACAGGGGATCAGCCCCAGCATTTT.

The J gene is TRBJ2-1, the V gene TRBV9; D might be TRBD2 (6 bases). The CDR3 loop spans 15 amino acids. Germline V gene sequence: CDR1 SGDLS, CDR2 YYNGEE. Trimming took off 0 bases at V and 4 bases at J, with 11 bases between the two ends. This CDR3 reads CASSVASGEYNEQFF. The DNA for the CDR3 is TGTGCCAGCAGCGTAGCGTCGGGAGAGTACAATGAGCAGTTCTTC.

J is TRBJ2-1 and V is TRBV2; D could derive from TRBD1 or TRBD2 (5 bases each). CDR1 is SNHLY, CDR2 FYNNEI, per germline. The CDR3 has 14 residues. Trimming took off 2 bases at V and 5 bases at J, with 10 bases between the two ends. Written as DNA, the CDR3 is TGTGCCAGCAGTGAATGGGACGGGAACAATGAGCAGTTCTTC. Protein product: CASSEWDGNNEQFF.

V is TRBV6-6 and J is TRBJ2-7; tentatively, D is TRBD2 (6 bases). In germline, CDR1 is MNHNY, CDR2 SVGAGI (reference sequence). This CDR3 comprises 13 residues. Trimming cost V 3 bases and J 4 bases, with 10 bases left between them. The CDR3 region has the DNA TGTGCCAGCAGTTATATGGGGGGTTACGAGCAGTACTTC. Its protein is CASSYMGGYEQYF.

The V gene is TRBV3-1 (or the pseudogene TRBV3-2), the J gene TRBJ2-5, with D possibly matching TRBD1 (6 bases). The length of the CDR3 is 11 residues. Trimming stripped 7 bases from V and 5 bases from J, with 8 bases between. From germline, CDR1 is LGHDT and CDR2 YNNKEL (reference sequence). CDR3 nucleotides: TGTGCCAGCACTACAGGGGAGACCCAGTACTTC. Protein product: CASTTGETQYF.

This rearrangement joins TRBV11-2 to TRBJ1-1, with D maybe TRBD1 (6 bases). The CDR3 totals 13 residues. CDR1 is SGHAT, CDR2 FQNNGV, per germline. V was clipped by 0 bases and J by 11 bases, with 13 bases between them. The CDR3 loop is CASSLDPRGGAFF. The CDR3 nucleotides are TGTGCCAGCAGCTTAGATCCCAGGGGAGGGGCTTTCTTT.

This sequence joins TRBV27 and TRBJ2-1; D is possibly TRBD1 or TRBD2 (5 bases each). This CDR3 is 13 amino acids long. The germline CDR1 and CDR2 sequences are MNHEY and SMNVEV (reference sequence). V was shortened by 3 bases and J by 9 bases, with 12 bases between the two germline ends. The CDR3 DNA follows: TGTGCCAGCAGTTTGGGTAGGGACGGTGAGCAGTTCTTC. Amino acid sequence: CASSLGRDGEQFF.

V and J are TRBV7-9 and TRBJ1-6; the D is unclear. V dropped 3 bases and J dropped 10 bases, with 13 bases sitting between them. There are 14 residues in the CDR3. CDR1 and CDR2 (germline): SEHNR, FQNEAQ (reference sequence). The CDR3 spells CASSFYQERSPLHF. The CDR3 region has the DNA TGTGCCAGCAGCTTTTACCAGGAGAGGTCACCCCTCCACTTT.

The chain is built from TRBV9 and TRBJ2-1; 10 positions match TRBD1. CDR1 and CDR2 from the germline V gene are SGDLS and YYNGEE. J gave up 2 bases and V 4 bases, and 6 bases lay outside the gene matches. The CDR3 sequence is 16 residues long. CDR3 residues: CASSPQGQGAYNEQFF. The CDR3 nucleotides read TGTGCCAGCAGCCCCCAAGGACAGGGGGCCTACAATGAGCAGTTCTTC. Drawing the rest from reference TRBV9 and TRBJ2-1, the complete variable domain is DSGVTQTPKHLITATGQRVTLRCSPRSGDLSVYWYQQSLDQGLQFLIQYYNGEERAKGNILERFSAQQFPDLHSELNLSSLELGDSALYFCASSPQGQGAYNEQFFGPGTRLTVL.

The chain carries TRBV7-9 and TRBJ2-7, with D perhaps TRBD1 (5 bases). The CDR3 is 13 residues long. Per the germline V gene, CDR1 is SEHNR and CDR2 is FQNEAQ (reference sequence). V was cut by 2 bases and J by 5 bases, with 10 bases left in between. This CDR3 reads CASSLLAGHEQYF. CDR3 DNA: TGTGCCAGCAGCTTACTGGCAGGGCACGAGCAGTACTTC. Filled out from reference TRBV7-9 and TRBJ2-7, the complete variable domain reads DTGVSQNPRHKITKRGQNVTFRCDPISEHNRLYWYRQTLGQGPEFLTYFQNEAQLEKSRLLSDRFSAERPKGSFSTLEIQRTEQGDSAMYLCASSLLAGHEQYFGPGTRLTVT.

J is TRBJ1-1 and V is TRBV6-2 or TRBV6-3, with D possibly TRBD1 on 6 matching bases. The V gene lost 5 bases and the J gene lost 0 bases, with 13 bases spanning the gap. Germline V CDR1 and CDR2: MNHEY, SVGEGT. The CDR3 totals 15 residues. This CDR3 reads CASSRGTTVNTEAFF. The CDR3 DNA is TGTGCCAGCAGTAGGGGGACCACAGTGAACACTGAAGCTTTCTTT.

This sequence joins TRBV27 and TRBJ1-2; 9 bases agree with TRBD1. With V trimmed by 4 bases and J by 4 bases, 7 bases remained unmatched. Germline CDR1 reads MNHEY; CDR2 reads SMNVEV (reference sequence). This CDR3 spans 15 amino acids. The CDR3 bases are TGTGCCAGCAGTTACCGGACAGGGGCCTTCTATGGCTACACCTTC. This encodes CASSYRTGAFYGYTF.